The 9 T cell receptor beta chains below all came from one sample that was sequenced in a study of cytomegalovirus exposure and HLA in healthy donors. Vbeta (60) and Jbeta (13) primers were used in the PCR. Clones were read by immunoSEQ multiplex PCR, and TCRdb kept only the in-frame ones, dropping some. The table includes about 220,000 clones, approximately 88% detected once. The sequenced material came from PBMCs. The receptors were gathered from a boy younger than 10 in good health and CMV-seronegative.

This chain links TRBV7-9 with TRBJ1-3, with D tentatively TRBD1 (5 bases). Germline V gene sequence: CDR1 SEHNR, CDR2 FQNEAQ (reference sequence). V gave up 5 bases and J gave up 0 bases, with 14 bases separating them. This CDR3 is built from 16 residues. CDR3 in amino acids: CASSPPGAYSGNTIYF. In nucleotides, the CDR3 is TGTGCCAGCAGCCCCCCTGGGGCCTACTCTGGAAACACCATATATTTT.

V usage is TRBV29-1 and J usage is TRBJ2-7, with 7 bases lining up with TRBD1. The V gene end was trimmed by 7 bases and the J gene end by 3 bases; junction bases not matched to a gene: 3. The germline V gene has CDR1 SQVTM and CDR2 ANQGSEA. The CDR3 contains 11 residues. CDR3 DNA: TGCAGCGCCCGGGACAGCTACGAGCAGTACTTC. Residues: CSARDSYEQYF.

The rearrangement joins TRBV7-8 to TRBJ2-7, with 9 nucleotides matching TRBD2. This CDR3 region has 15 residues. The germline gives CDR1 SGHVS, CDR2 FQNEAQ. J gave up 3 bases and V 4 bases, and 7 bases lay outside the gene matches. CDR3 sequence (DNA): TGTGCCAGCAGCTCAGGGACTAGCTTTAACTACGAGCAGTACTTC. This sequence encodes CASSSGTSFNYEQYF. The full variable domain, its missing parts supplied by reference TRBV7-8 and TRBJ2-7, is GAGVSQSPRYKVAKRGQDVALRCDPISGHVSLFWYQQALGQGPEFLTYFQNEAQLDKSGLPSDRFFAERPEGSVSTLKIQRTQQEDSAVYLCASSSGTSFNYEQYFGPGTRLTVT.

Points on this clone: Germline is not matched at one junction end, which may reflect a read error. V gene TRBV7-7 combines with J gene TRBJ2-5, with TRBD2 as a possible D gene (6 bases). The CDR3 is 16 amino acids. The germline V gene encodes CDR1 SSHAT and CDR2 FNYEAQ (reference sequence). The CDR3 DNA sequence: TGTGCTAGCAGCCAAAACGGGCGGGGCTACCAAGAGACCCAGTACTTC. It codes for CASSQNGRGYQETQYF. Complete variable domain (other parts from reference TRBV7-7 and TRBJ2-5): GAGVSQSPRYKVTKRGQDVTLRCDPISSHATLYWYQQALGQGPEFLTYFNYEAQPDKSGLPSDRFSAERPEGSISTLTIQRTEQRDSAMYRCASSQNGRGYQETQYFGPGTRLLVL.

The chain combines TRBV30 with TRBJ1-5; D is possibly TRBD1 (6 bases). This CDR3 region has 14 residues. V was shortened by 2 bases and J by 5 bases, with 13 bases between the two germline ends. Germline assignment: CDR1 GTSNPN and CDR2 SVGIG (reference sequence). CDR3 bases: TGTGCCTGGAGTAGGGACACCGATTATCAGCCCCAGCATTTT. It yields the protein CAWSRDTDYQPQHF.

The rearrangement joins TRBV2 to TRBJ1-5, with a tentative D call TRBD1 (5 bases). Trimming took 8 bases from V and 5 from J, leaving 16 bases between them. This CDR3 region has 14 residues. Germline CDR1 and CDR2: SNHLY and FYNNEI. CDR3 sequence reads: CASGGTFGDQPQHF. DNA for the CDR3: TGTGCCAGCGGAGGGACCTTTGGGGATCAGCCCCAGCATTTT.

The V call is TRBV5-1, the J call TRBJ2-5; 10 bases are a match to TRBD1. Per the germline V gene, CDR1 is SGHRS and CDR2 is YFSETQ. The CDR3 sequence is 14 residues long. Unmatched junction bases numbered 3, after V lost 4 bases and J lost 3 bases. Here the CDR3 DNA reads TGCGCCAGCAGCCGGGGGACAGGGGAAGAGACCCAGTACTTC. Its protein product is CASSRGTGEETQYF.

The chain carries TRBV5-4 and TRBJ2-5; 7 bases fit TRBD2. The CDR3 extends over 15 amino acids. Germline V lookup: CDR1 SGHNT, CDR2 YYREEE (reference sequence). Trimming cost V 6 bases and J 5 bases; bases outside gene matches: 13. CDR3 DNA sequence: TGTGCCAGCATGTTAATAGGCGGGAGAGACGAGACCCAGTACTTC. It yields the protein CASMLIGGRDETQYF.

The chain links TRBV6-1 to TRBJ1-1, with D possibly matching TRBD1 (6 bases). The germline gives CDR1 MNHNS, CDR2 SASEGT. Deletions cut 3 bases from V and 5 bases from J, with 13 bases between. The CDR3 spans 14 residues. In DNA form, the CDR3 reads TGTGCCAGCAGTGATTGGGGGCGTCGGACTGAAGCTTTCTTT. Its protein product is CASSDWGRRTEAFF.